This TCR beta chain emerged from a study of identical twins. Study-level results: Within cord blood, abundant beta clonotypes carried fewer insertions, but memory repertoires showed no such trend.

This CDR3 is built from 14 residues. V shed 3 bases and J shed 0 bases, with 10 bases lying between them. CDR1 and CDR2 (germline): DFQATT, SNEGSKA (reference sequence). With template switching, a universal primer site was added, and the cDNA carried unique molecular identifiers. MiXCR, applied by TCRdb to the 5' RACE reads, yields one record per CDR3 protein. The sample includes 1.5 million to 2 million distinct CDR3 sequences, about 30% of them seen just once. The sample holds a few counts of this clonotype. Its cognate antigen is unknown. The receptor was derived from a newborn girl in good health. The rearrangement uses TRBV20-1 and TRBJ2-3; D remains unclear. Material: cord blood. The CDR3 DNA is TGCAGTGCTAGCAGTCGGCTTAGCACAGATACGCAGTATTTT. Amino acid sequence: CSASSRLSTDTQYF.